A single sample gave rise to the 5 T cell receptor beta chains below, sequenced in a study of T cell responses to AZD1222 COVID-19 vaccine. Using immunoSEQ multiplex PCR, the repertoire was profiled, and TCRdb retains in-frame clones only, with some absent. The table lists approximately 180,000 clones, approximately 95% of them singletons. The specimen was peripheral blood, collected 28 days after the second dose of the MenACWY control vaccine. These receptors all come from an adult who received the MenACWY meningococcal vaccine as a control.

The chain is built from TRBV5-4 and TRBJ2-1, with a weak D call TRBD2 (6 bases). This CDR3 contains 14 residues. Trimming shortened V by 3 bases and J by 8 bases, and 15 bases separated the two germline ends. In germline, CDR1 is SGHNT, CDR2 YYREEE (reference sequence). The CDR3 region has the DNA TGTGCCAGCAGCTGGGGTAGCGGTAGAGATGAGCAGTTCTTC. Protein: CASSWGSGRDEQFF.

The chain recombines TRBV2 with TRBJ1-2; TRBD1 is a possible D gene (6 bases). V lost 3 bases and J 3 bases, leaving 8 bases between the germline ends. Germline values: CDR1 SNHLY, CDR2 FYNNEI. This CDR3 has 13 residues. CDR3 sequence (DNA): TGTGCCAGCAGTGAGAACAGGGACTATGGCTACACCTTC. It is translated as CASSENRDYGYTF.

For this clone: Other DNA sequences in the same sample also yield this CDR3. The genes are TRBV3-1 (or the pseudogene TRBV3-2) and TRBJ1-5, with D maybe TRBD1 (6 bases). Germline V lookup: CDR1 LGHDT, CDR2 YNNKEL (reference sequence). Trimming left V 5 bases short and J 8 bases short, with 16 bases between. The CDR3 covers 14 residues. Written as DNA, the CDR3 is TGTGCCAGCAGCGGGGGGGCGGGTCAGGAGCCCCAGCATTTT. Residues: CASSGGAGQEPQHF.

This rearrangement joins TRBV7-2 to TRBJ2-5, with 9 bases aligning to TRBD1. From germline, CDR1 is SGHTA and CDR2 FQGNSA. V dropped 6 bases and J dropped 3; count of bases not matched to a gene: 5. The length of the CDR3 is 14 residues. The CDR3 region has the DNA TGTGCCAGCAGTTCGGGACAGGGAAAAGAGACCCAGTACTTC. This gives the protein CASSSGQGKETQYF.

The CDR3 DNA reads TGTGCCAGCAGTTACGAGGGGGGCACTGAAGCTTTCTTT. It translates to CASSYEGGTEAFF. The chain has TRBV6-6 and TRBJ1-1, with TRBD1 as a possible D gene (6 bases). CDR3 size: 13 residues. CDR1 and CDR2 from the germline V gene are MNHNY and SVGAGI (reference sequence). V lost 2 bases and J lost 4, with 8 bases in between.